Shown below are 6 T cell receptor beta chains from a single sample sequenced in a study of OX40 agonist ivuxolimab in advanced cancers. The data were produced by immunoSEQ multiplex PCR, yet TCRdb's version contains in-frame clones alone and is incomplete. The top ten hold approximately 2% of the sample, which has about 59,000 clones, nearly 85% seen once. The sample here was CD4+ or CD8+ T cells sorted from blood, taken in a trial of the OX40 agonist ivuxolimab. All receptors come from an adult with an advanced solid tumor such as melanoma, head and neck, liver or kidney cancer.

V and J are TRBV10-3 and TRBJ1-1; 10 bases agree with TRBD1. V shed 5 bases, J shed 5 bases, and the junction held 5 bases outside the gene matches. The CDR3 covers 14 residues. CDR1 and CDR2 (germline): ENHRY, SYGVKD. Here the CDR3 DNA reads TGTGCCATCAGTTGGGACAGGGGAGTTACTGAAGCTTTCTTT. This encodes CAISWDRGVTEAFF.

The CDR3 sequence is CASSHGTDSGNTIYF. As DNA, the CDR3 is TGTGCCAGTAGCCACGGGACAGACTCTGGAAACACCATATATTTT. V is TRBV19 and J is TRBJ1-3, with 7 bases identical to TRBD1. CDR1 LNHDA and CDR2 SQIVND come from the germline V gene (reference sequence). CDR3 length equals 15 residues. Trimming at V came to 6 bases and at J to 0 bases, leaving 5 bases not matched to a gene.

V usage is TRBV2 and J usage is TRBJ2-1; TRBD1 is a possible D gene (5 bases). Trimming removed 6 bases at V and 10 bases at J, with 13 bases between. There are 12 residues in the CDR3. The germline V gene encodes CDR1 SNHLY and CDR2 FYNNEI. CDR3 residues: CASRTQGREQFF. Here the CDR3 DNA reads TGTGCCAGCAGAACCCAGGGCCGAGAGCAGTTCTTC.

V is TRBV5-1 and J is TRBJ1-1; D is possibly TRBD1 (6 bases). The CDR3 contains 17 residues. The germline V gene has CDR1 SGHRS and CDR2 YFSETQ. V was cut by 1 base and J by 0 bases, with 16 bases left in between. CDR3 loop: CASSLITTGPMNTEAFF. CDR3 nucleotide sequence: TGCGCCAGCAGCTTGATCACGACAGGACCAATGAACACTGAAGCTTTCTTT.

V usage is TRBV5-6 and J usage is TRBJ2-3; no firm D call. Between the trimmed V and J ends, which lost 2 bases and 6 bases, there was a span of 4 bases. CDR3 size: 11 residues. CDR1 is SGHDT, CDR2 YYEEEE, per germline. CDR3 region: CASSFEDTQYF. The CDR3 DNA follows: TGTGCCAGCAGCTTCGAGGATACGCAGTATTTT. The complete variable domain, with remaining parts taken from reference TRBV5-6 and TRBJ2-3, reads DAGVTQSPTHLIKTRGQQVTLRCSPKSGHDTVSWYQQALGQGPQFIFQYYEEEERQRGNFPDRFSGHQFPNYSSELNVNALLLGDSALYLCASSFEDTQYFGPGTRLTVL.

In its sample, this clone was seen once. The chain is built from TRBV30 and TRBJ2-5; D remains unclear. This CDR3 is built from 12 residues. Germline values: CDR1 GTSNPN, CDR2 SVGIG (reference sequence). The V and J ends lost 4 bases and 1 base respectively, with 7 bases between them. The CDR3 DNA follows: TGTGCCTGGACCACGGGCCAAGAGACCCAGTACTTC. Protein product: CAWTTGQETQYF.